The clone carrying this T cell receptor (beta chain) was recorded many times. The antigen is undetermined. This record belongs to a study of regulatory T cells in long-lasting Graves disease. Points from the study as a whole: TRBV28, TRBJ1-2 and TRBJ2-5 were favored in persistent disease. Persistent patients shared more public clonotypes (under 3,000) than newly diagnosed patients (around 1,000). TCR diversity was lower in persistent Graves' patients than in newly diagnosed ones.

Described time point: newly diagnosed GD, antithyroid drugs for less than 3 months. PBMC-derived RNA was used for the TCR library. The collection involved drawing roughly 10 milliliters of peripheral blood into EDTA tubes. V lost 7 bases and J lost 5, with 17 bases in between. Germline V gene lookup returns CDR1 SNHLY and CDR2 FYNNEI. The CDR3 runs 14 residues. According to the study, TCR beta libraries were built with iRepertoire HTBI primers and CDR3-region Arm-PCR. TCRdb fed the multiplex PCR reads into MiXCR, producing one record per CDR3 protein. The repertoire consists of fewer than 650,000 distinct CDR3 sequences, with roughly 16% occurring once and the leading ten covering around 11%. The same specimen was also included in a second study, on T cells in Graves' hyperthyroidism and ophthalmopathy.

The V gene is TRBV2, the J gene TRBJ1-1; weak D call: TRBD1 (6 bases). The material was peripheral blood mononuclear cells (PBMCs), obtained at new diagnosis, from a patient treated with antithyroid drugs. This TCR came from a man between 18 and 29 years old with Graves disease. CDR3 in DNA: TGTGCCAGCACGGTATGGGCAGGGGCTACTGAAGCTTTCTTT. Amino acid sequence: CASTVWAGATEAFF.